This TCR beta chain stems from a study of blood T cell repertoires in COVID-19. Across the whole study: Samples representing acute and convalescent COVID-19 were sourced from the United States, Italy and Spain. PBMCs, B-cell-depleted T cells, or T cells provided the cDNA or gDNA that made up the material.

Original processing methods: Using reference gene primer amplification, nucleated cell counts were estimated. TCRdb's table, derived via immunoSEQ multiplex PCR, lists solely in-frame clones and lacks some. V, J and clone size derive from that table, while D and trimming were established from the DNA sequence. The sample holds roughly 50,000 clones; roughly 80% are singletons and the top ten take about 2%. V was trimmed by 2 bases and J by 0 bases, leaving 11 bases between them. Germline CDR1 and CDR2: SGHRS and YFSETQ. The CDR3 totals 15 residues. This receptor was identified in a woman aged 55-69 years with acute or convalescent COVID-19. The sequencing sample was made of peripheral blood. This chain uses TRBV5-1 with TRBJ1-1, with D hard to call. This chain's CDR3 is CASSFSRSMNTEAFF. CDR3 sequence (DNA): TGCGCCAGCAGCTTCTCGCGTAGCATGAACACTGAAGCTTTCTTT. Full variable domain (outside the CDR3, taken from reference TRBV5-1 and TRBJ1-1): KAGVTQTPRYLIKTRGQQVTLSCSPISGHRSVSWYQQTPGQGLQFLFEYFSETQRNKGNFPGRFSGRQFSNSRSEMNVSTLELGDSALYLCASSFSRSMNTEAFFGQGTRLTVV.